This T cell receptor beta chain was recovered during a study of vaccination effects on CD4 cells after COVID-19. Prior to sequencing, the ViraFEST assay stimulated PBMC with viral peptide pools, which expanded the antigen-specific CD4+ T cells. Investigators separated out CD4+ T cells once approximately 11 days of culture had passed. Of note for this clone: What it recognizes is unknown.

TCRdb's table, derived via immunoSEQ multiplex PCR, lists solely in-frame clones and lacks some. The repertoire consists of roughly 50,000 clones, with 80% occurring once and the leading ten covering 2% to 2.5%. Overall study results and limits: Substantial clonal contraction characterized both infection- and vaccine-induced clones late after vaccination.

The germline gives CDR1 MNHEY, CDR2 SVGAGI. The CDR3 loop spans 15 amino acids. With V trimmed by 0 bases and J by 5 bases, 6 bases remained unmatched. This clonotype originated in a human donor who received a COVID-19 vaccine. The V and J genes are TRBV6-5 and TRBJ2-5; TRBD2 aligns across 7 bases. Material: CD4+ T cells from PBMCs cultured with HCoV-229E spike peptides, obtained before COVID-19 vaccination. CDR3 amino acids: CASSYSGGNWETQYF. The CDR3 DNA follows: TGTGCCAGCAGTTACTCGGGGGGGAATTGGGAGACCCAGTACTTC.